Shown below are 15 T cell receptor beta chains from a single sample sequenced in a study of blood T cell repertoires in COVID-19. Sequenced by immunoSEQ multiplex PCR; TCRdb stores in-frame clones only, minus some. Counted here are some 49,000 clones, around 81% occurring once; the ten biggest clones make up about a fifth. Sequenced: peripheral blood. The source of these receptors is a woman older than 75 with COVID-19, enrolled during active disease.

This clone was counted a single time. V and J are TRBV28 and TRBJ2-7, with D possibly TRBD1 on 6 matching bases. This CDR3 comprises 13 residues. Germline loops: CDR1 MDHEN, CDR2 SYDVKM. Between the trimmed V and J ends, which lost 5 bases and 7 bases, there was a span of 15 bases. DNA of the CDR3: TGTGCCAGCAGTGCCCTCGTTAGGGGGGAGCAGTACTTC. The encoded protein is CASSALVRGEQYF.

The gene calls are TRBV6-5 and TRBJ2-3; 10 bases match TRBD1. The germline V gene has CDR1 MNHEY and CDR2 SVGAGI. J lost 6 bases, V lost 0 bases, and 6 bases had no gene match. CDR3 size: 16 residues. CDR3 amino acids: CASSYSRQGAVDTQYF. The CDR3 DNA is TGTGCCAGCAGTTACTCGCGACAGGGGGCGGTGGATACGCAGTATTTT.

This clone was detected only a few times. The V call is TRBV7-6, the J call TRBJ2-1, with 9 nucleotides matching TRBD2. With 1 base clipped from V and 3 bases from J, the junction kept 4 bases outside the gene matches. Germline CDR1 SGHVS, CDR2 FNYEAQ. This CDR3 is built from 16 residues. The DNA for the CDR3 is TGTGCCAGCAGCTTAGAAGGGACTAGCATCTACAATGAGCAGTTCTTC. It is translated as CASSLEGTSIYNEQFF.

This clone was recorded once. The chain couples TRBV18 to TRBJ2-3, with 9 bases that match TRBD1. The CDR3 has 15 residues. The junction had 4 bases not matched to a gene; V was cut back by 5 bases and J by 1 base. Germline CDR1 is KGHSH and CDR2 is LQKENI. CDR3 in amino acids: CASSKDRGRTDTQYF. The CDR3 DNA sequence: TGTGCCAGCTCAAAGGACAGGGGACGCACAGATACGCAGTATTTT.

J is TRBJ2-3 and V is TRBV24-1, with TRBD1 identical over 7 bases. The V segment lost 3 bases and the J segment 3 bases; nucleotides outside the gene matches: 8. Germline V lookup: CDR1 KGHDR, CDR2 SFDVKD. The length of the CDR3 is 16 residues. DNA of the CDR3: TGTGCCACCAGTGATCCCCGGGACAGTGAGACAGATACGCAGTATTTT. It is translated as CATSDPRDSETDTQYF.

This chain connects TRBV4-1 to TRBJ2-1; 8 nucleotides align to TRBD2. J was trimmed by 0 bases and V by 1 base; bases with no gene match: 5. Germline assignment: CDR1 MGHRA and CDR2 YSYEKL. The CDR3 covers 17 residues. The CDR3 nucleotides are TGCGCCAGCAGCCAAGTAACTAGCGGAGCCTCCTACAATGAGCAGTTCTTC. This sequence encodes CASSQVTSGASYNEQFF.

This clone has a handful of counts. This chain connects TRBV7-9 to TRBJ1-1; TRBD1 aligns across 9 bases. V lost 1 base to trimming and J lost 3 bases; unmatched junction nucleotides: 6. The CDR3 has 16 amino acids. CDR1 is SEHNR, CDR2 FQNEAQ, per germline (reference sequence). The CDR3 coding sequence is TGTGCCAGCAGCTTAGTGAGGACAGGGGAGGACACTGAAGCTTTCTTT. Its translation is CASSLVRTGEDTEAFF.

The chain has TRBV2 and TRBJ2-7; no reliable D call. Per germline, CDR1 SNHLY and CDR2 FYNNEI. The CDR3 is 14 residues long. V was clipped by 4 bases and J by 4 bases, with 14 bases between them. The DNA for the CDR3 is TGTGCCAGCAGTGGACACCAGGCCGTATACGAGCAGTACTTC. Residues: CASSGHQAVYEQYF.

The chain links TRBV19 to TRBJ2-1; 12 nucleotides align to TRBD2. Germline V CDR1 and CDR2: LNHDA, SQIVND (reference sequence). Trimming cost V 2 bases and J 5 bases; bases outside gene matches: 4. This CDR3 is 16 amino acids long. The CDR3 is CASSIPTSGGNNEQFF. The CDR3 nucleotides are TGTGCCAGTAGTATACCAACTAGCGGGGGGAACAATGAGCAGTTCTTC.

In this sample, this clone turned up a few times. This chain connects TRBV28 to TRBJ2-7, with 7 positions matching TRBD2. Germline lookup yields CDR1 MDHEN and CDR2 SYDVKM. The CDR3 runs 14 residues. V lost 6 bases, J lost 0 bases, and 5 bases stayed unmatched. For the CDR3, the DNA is TGTGCCAGCAGCCAGGGAGGGAGCTCCTACGAGCAGTACTTC. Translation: CASSQGGSSYEQYF.

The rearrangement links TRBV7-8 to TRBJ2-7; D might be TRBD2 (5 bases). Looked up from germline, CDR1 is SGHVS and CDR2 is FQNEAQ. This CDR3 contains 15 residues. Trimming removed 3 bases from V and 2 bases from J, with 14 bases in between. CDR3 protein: CASSFRASGTYEQYF. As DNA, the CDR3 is TGTGCCAGCAGCTTCCGGGCCTCGGGAACCTACGAGCAGTACTTC.

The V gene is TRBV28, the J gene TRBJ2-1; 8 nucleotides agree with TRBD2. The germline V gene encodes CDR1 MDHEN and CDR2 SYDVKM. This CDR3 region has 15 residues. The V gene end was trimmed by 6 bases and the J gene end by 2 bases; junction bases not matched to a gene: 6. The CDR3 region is CASSPAGGPYNEQFF. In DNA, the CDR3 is TGTGCCAGCAGCCCCGCGGGAGGACCCTACAATGAGCAGTTCTTC.

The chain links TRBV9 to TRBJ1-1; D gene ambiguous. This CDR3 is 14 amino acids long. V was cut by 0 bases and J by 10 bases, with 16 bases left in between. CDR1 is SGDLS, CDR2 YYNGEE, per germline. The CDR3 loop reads CASSVDLENSPAFF. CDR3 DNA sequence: TGTGCCAGCAGCGTAGATTTAGAGAACTCTCCAGCTTTCTTT. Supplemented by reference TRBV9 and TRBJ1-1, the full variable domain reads DSGVTQTPKHLITATGQRVTLRCSPRSGDLSVYWYQQSLDQGLQFLIQYYNGEERAKGNILERFSAQQFPDLHSELNLSSLELGDSALYFCASSVDLENSPAFFGQGTRLTVV.

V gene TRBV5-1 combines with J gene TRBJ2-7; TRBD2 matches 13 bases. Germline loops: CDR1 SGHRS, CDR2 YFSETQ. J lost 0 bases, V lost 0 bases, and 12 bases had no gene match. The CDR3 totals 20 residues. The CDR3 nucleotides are TGCGCCAGCAGCTTGGGACACGGACTAGCGGGAGCACCGAGCTCCTACGAGCAGTACTTC. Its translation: CASSLGHGLAGAPSSYEQYF.

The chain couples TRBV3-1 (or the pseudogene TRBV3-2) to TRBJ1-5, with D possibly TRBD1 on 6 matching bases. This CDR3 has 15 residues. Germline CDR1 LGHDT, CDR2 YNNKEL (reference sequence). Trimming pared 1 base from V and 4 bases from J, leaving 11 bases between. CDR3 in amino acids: CASSQGQGRNQPQHF. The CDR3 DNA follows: TGTGCCAGCAGCCAAGGTCAGGGGAGAAATCAGCCCCAGCATTTT.